These 28 T cell receptor beta chains came from one sample sequenced in a study of shared clonotypes between healthy human individuals. Profiled with immunoSEQ multiplex PCR; TCRdb holds only in-frame clones, not every one. The table records nearly 1 million clones, over 60% of them present only once. Sequenced input: memory CD4+ T cells sorted from blood. Subset noted: CD45RA-negative fraction. These receptors originate from a man aged 18 to 29 in good health.

This chain uses TRBV18 with TRBJ2-2; D gene uncertain. Looked up from germline, CDR1 is KGHSH and CDR2 is LQKENI. Trimming pared 5 bases from V and 2 bases from J, leaving 6 bases between. The CDR3 spans 13 residues. DNA of the CDR3: TGTGCCAGCTCAGGTACTAACACCGGGGAGCTGTTTTTT. Protein: CASSGTNTGELFF.

The V gene is TRBV7-8, the J gene TRBJ2-7, with 7 bases matching TRBD2. The trim removed 4 bases at V and 6 bases at J, leaving 3 bases unmatched. Germline assignment: CDR1 SGHVS and CDR2 FQNEAQ. The CDR3 consists of 12 residues. The CDR3 here is CASSSWGGEQYF. Written as DNA, the CDR3 is TGTGCCAGCAGCTCCTGGGGGGGCGAGCAGTACTTC.

J is TRBJ2-1 and V is TRBV11-2; possibly TRBD1 for D (6 bases). Trimming shortened V by 5 bases and J by 4 bases, and 18 bases separated the two germline ends. The germline V gene has CDR1 SGHAT and CDR2 FQNNGV. The CDR3 is 16 amino acids. The chain's CDR3 is CASSAPGAGIYNEQFF. The CDR3 nucleotides are TGTGCCAGCAGCGCCCCAGGGGCCGGGATTTACAATGAGCAGTTCTTC.

The chain has TRBV30 and TRBJ2-5; a possible D gene is TRBD2 (5 bases). The CDR3 totals 14 residues. The V end lost 4 bases, the J end lost 5 bases, and 17 bases lay between the germline ends. CDR1 is GTSNPN, CDR2 SVGIG, per germline (reference sequence). DNA of the CDR3: TGTGCCTGGAACAGAGGGCTTGGTCAGGAGACCCAGTACTTC. Translating gives CAWNRGLGQETQYF. Combining the CDR3 with reference TRBV30 and TRBJ2-5 gives the whole variable domain SQTIHQWPATLVQPVGSPLSLECTVEGTSNPNLYWYRQAAGRGLQLLFYSVGIGQISSEVPQNLSASRPQDRQFILSSKKLLLSDSGFYLCAWNRGLGQETQYFGPGTRLLVL.

The J gene is TRBJ2-3, the V gene TRBV7-2; 7 bases agree with TRBD1. The CDR3 totals 17 residues. V trimming: 8 bases; J trimming: 6 bases; junction bases outside the gene matches: 20. Germline V gene data show CDR1 as SGHTA and CDR2 as FQGNSA. CDR3 in amino acids: CASSQGPYRGRSDTQYF. CDR3 DNA: TGTGCCAGCTCACAGGGGCCTTATAGAGGTCGGTCGGATACGCAGTATTTT.

The chain joins TRBV5-1 to TRBJ2-7; no clear D. The ends were cut back, 0 bases at V and 0 bases at J, with 13 bases in the middle. The CDR3 extends over 16 amino acids. The germline V gene has CDR1 SGHRS and CDR2 YFSETQ. The CDR3 DNA follows: TGCGCCAGCAGCTTGGAATTGGCGCGGAACTCCTACGAGCAGTACTTC. Protein product: CASSLELARNSYEQYF.

CDR3 residues: CASSIDGSSGNTIYF. Written as DNA, the CDR3 is TGCGCCAGCAGCATCGACGGAAGCTCTGGAAACACCATATATTTT. The chain is built from TRBV5-1 and TRBJ1-3, with no clear D. Germline V lookup: CDR1 SGHRS, CDR2 YFSETQ. Trimming took off 4 bases at V and 0 bases at J, with 11 bases between the two ends. The CDR3 runs 15 residues.

This clone was seen ten or more times. The chain uses TRBV30 and TRBJ2-1; D is ambiguous. The V gene lost 4 bases and the J gene lost 6 bases, with 13 bases spanning the gap. Germline CDR1 is GTSNPN and CDR2 is SVGIG (reference sequence). This CDR3 has 13 amino acids. The CDR3 region is CAWTIMGSNEQFF. The DNA for the CDR3 is TGTGCCTGGACTATCATGGGGTCCAATGAGCAGTTCTTC.

The rearrangement joins TRBV7-3 to TRBJ1-1; tentative D call: TRBD1 (6 bases). This CDR3 spans 16 amino acids. V shed 0 bases and J shed 5 bases, with 16 bases lying between them. Germline values: CDR1 SGHTA, CDR2 FQGTGA. The CDR3 spells CASSLTNAGVRTEAFF. The CDR3 DNA sequence: TGTGCCAGCAGCTTAACGAATGCAGGGGTTCGGACTGAAGCTTTCTTT.

The chain carries TRBV5-1 and TRBJ1-1; D perhaps matches TRBD1 (5 bases). The V and J ends lost 4 bases and 4 bases respectively, with 14 bases between them. Per germline, CDR1 SGHRS and CDR2 YFSETQ. This CDR3 comprises 14 residues. The DNA of the CDR3 is TGCGCCAGCAGCAGGACGGGGGAGGGCACTGAAGCTTTCTTT. Translation: CASSRTGEGTEAFF.

This chain joins TRBV5-1 and TRBJ2-3; 9 positions match TRBD2. The CDR3 spans 16 residues. Trimming removed 1 base from V and 3 bases from J; junction bases left unmatched: 6. From germline, CDR1 is SGHRS and CDR2 YFSETQ. CDR3 residues: CASSLMPSGATDTQYF. The CDR3 bases are TGCGCCAGCAGCTTGATGCCTAGCGGGGCTACAGATACGCAGTATTTT.

This clone was detected only a few times. The chain is built from TRBV10-3 and TRBJ2-3; 8 bases align to TRBD1. CDR1 is ENHRY and CDR2 is SYGVKD in the germline V gene. Trimming at V came to 4 bases and at J to 4 bases, leaving 7 bases not matched to a gene. CDR3 size: 15 residues. CDR3 sequence: CAISANRGDADTQYF. In DNA form, the CDR3 reads TGTGCCATCAGTGCGAACAGGGGGGACGCAGATACGCAGTATTTT.

The CDR3 protein is CASSLAGLSNNEQFF. CDR3 bases: TGTGCCAGCAGCTTAGCAGGTTTGAGTAACAATGAGCAGTTCTTC. The chain couples TRBV7-2 to TRBJ2-1, with D uncertain. Germline V lookup: CDR1 SGHTA, CDR2 FQGNSA. This CDR3 has 15 residues. The V end lost 0 bases, the J end lost 5 bases, and 11 bases lay between the germline ends. The whole variable domain, remainder taken from reference TRBV7-2 and TRBJ2-1, is GAGVSQSPSNKVTEKGKDVELRCDPISGHTALYWYRQSLGQGLEFLIYFQGNSAPDKSGLPSDRFSAERTGGSVSTLTIQRTQQEDSAVYLCASSLAGLSNNEQFFGPGTRLTVL.

The chain links TRBV30 to TRBJ1-1; D gene uncertain. Trimming took off 4 bases at V and 1 base at J, with 4 bases between the two ends. Germline CDR1 and CDR2: GTSNPN and SVGIG (reference sequence). This CDR3 has 11 amino acids. The CDR3 region is CAWIQNTEAFF. The CDR3 DNA reads TGTGCCTGGATACAGAACACTGAAGCTTTCTTT.

This sequence joins TRBV5-1 and TRBJ2-7, with a tentative D call TRBD2 (6 bases). The germline V gene has CDR1 SGHRS and CDR2 YFSETQ. The length of the CDR3 is 16 residues. With 3 bases removed from V and 3 bases from J, the gap between germline ends came to 19 bases. The CDR3 coding sequence is TGCGCCAGCAGCTCAGGTCCGGGACTGGATCTCTACGAGCAGTACTTC. This sequence encodes CASSSGPGLDLYEQYF. The whole variable domain, remainder taken from reference TRBV5-1 and TRBJ2-7, is KAGVTQTPRYLIKTRGQQVTLSCSPISGHRSVSWYQQTPGQGLQFLFEYFSETQRNKGNFPGRFSGRQFSNSRSEMNVSTLELGDSALYLCASSSGPGLDLYEQYFGPGTRLTVT.

V usage is TRBV5-8 and J usage is TRBJ2-1; perhaps TRBD2 as D (5 bases). Between the trimmed V and J ends, which lost 1 base and 7 bases, there was a span of 6 bases. The CDR3 consists of 12 residues. Germline CDR1 SGHTS, CDR2 YDEGEE. CDR3 residues: CASSLTGNEQFF. The DNA of the CDR3 is TGTGCCAGCAGCTTGACGGGGAATGAGCAGTTCTTC.

V usage is TRBV7-9 and J usage is TRBJ2-2; possibly TRBD1 or TRBD2 for D (6 bases each). This CDR3 comprises 13 residues. V shed 4 bases and J shed 8 bases, with 11 bases lying between them. CDR1 and CDR2 (germline): SEHNR, FQNEAQ (reference sequence). The CDR3 coding sequence is TGTGCCAGCAGCTGGGGGGCCGAGGGGGAGCTGTTTTTT. Translation gives CASSWGAEGELFF.

The chain has TRBV10-3 and TRBJ2-4; TRBD2 matches at 9 bases. V was clipped by 2 bases and J by 2 bases; unmatched bases: 4. This CDR3 spans 16 amino acids. Germline assignment: CDR1 ENHRY and CDR2 SYGVKD. CDR3 residues: CAISEVAGVTKNIQYF. CDR3 sequence (DNA): TGTGCCATCAGTGAGGTAGCGGGAGTGACCAAAAACATTCAGTACTTC.

The chain links TRBV6-5 to TRBJ1-6; TRBD1 aligns across 10 bases. The germline CDR1 and CDR2 sequences are MNHEY and SVGAGI. The CDR3 is made up of 15 amino acids. V lost 6 bases to trimming and J lost 7 bases; unmatched junction nucleotides: 6. For the CDR3, the DNA is TGTGCCAGCAGGGAAACGGGACAGGGGAATTCACCCCTCCACTTT. Protein: CASRETGQGNSPLHF.

The chain uses TRBV6-5 and TRBJ2-7, with TRBD2 identical over 11 bases. Germline assignment: CDR1 MNHEY and CDR2 SVGAGI. This CDR3 is built from 16 residues. V shed 0 bases, J shed 6 bases, and the junction held 7 bases outside the gene matches. The CDR3: CASSYSRLAGSGEQYF. The CDR3 DNA sequence: TGTGCCAGCAGTTACTCCCGACTAGCGGGAAGCGGCGAGCAGTACTTC.

This clone was recorded only once. The rearrangement joins TRBV15 to TRBJ1-4, with D unresolved. V lost 2 bases, J lost 0 bases, and 10 bases lay in between. The CDR3 runs to 16 residues. CDR1 is LNHNV, CDR2 YYDKDF, per germline (reference sequence). The CDR3 loop reads CATSRSRSPTNEKLFF. CDR3 nucleotide sequence: TGTGCCACCAGCAGATCCCGGTCCCCAACTAATGAAAAACTGTTTTTT.

The chain employs TRBV7-2 and TRBJ2-1; D gene ambiguous. V gave up 4 bases and J gave up 10 bases, with 8 bases separating them. Germline CDR1 SGHTA, CDR2 FQGNSA. The CDR3 is 11 residues long. CDR3 DNA sequence: TGTGCCAGCAGCTGGCAACTGGAGCAGTTCTTC. Translation: CASSWQLEQFF.

The chain recombines TRBV10-3 with TRBJ2-5, with 7 nucleotides matching TRBD2. Germline values: CDR1 ENHRY, CDR2 SYGVKD. With V trimmed by 10 bases and J by 2 bases, 10 bases remained unmatched. The CDR3 sequence is 14 residues long. The CDR3 protein is CATSRSSGQETQYF. Here the CDR3 DNA reads TGTGCCACCTCTCGGAGTAGCGGGCAAGAGACCCAGTACTTC.

The chain links TRBV5-6 to TRBJ2-2; D may match TRBD1 or TRBD2 (5 bases each). The CDR3 runs to 15 residues. Germline CDR1 reads SGHDT; CDR2 reads YYEEEE. Trimming took off 4 bases at V and 0 bases at J, with 10 bases between the two ends. DNA of the CDR3: TGTGCCAGCAGCCGGGGACGACCGAACACCGGGGAGCTGTTTTTT. Its protein is CASSRGRPNTGELFF.

This clone has more than one count but fewer than ten. V usage is TRBV29-1 and J usage is TRBJ1-1, with D perhaps TRBD1 (6 bases). V was shortened by 6 bases and J by 1 base, with 15 bases between the two germline ends. CDR1 SQVTM and CDR2 ANQGSEA come from the germline V gene. The CDR3 contains 14 residues. CDR3 region: CSVHKDRTNTEAFF. In nucleotides, the CDR3 is TGCAGCGTCCATAAGGACAGAACGAACACTGAAGCTTTCTTT.

V is TRBV19 and J is TRBJ1-1; TRBD1 is a possible D gene (5 bases). Germline loops: CDR1 LNHDA, CDR2 SQIVND (reference sequence). The CDR3 is 12 amino acids. V was pared by 3 bases and J by 6 bases, with 8 bases between. The CDR3 DNA reads TGTGCCAGTAGTATCGGGGGTGCTGAAGCTTTCTTT. Translation: CASSIGGAEAFF.

The chain employs TRBV10-3 and TRBJ2-5; 8 nucleotides match TRBD2. Trimming removed 10 bases from V and 3 bases from J; junction bases left unmatched: 10. Germline-derived CDR1 and CDR2 are ENHRY and SYGVKD. The CDR3 has 14 residues. The CDR3 DNA sequence: TGTGCCACTTCGGGACTAGGGATAAAAGAGACCCAGTACTTC. Translation: CATSGLGIKETQYF.

The chain joins TRBV18 to TRBJ2-2; 7 bases are shared with TRBD1. After removal of 0 bases from V and 7 bases from J, the junction contained 5 bases not matched to a gene. Looked up from germline, CDR1 is KGHSH and CDR2 is LQKENI. The CDR3 extends over 15 amino acids. CDR3 region: CASSPPNRGSGELFF. The DNA of the CDR3 is TGTGCCAGCTCACCACCGAACAGGGGAAGCGGGGAGCTGTTTTTT.